This passage covers 18 T cell receptor beta chains from one sample sequenced in a study of blood T cell repertoires in COVID-19. The protocol was immunoSEQ multiplex PCR, while the TCRdb copy is restricted to in-frame clones and leaves out a portion. The data contain some 200,000 clones, about four fifths of them seen just once; the ten biggest clones take up more than 10%. Sequenced sample: peripheral blood. The receptors here all came from a woman at least 80 years old with COVID-19, enrolled during active disease.

J is TRBJ1-1 and V is TRBV7-9; D not certain. Germline V lookup: CDR1 SEHNR, CDR2 FQNEAQ (reference sequence). This CDR3 region has 12 residues. The V end was cut by 5 bases, the J end by 6 bases, with 10 bases between. The DNA for the CDR3 is TGTGCCAGCAGCCCCCTGGGCTCTGAAGCTTTCTTT. Residues: CASSPLGSEAFF.

The chain employs TRBV6-5 and TRBJ2-5; 7 bases fit TRBD2. This CDR3 region has 12 residues. J lost 9 bases, V lost 6 bases, and 7 bases had no gene match. Per the germline V gene, CDR1 is MNHEY and CDR2 is SVGAGI. The CDR3 here is CASRLAEGPQYF. The CDR3, as DNA: TGTGCCAGCAGGCTAGCGGAAGGGCCCCAGTACTTC.

CDR3 protein: CASSLAVGTPYEQYF. As DNA, the CDR3 is TGTGCCAGCAGCTTAGCCGTCGGGACTCCCTACGAGCAGTACTTC. This sequence joins TRBV11-2 and TRBJ2-7; possibly TRBD2 for D (6 bases). V was trimmed by 1 base and J by 2 bases, leaving 12 bases between them. This CDR3 has 15 amino acids. Germline V gene sequence: CDR1 SGHAT, CDR2 FQNNGV. Supplemented by reference TRBV11-2 and TRBJ2-7, the full variable domain reads EAGVAQSPRYKIIEKRQSVAFWCNPISGHATLYWYQQILGQGPKLLIQFQNNGVVDDSQLPKDRFSAERLKGVDSTLKIQPAKLEDSAVYLCASSLAVGTPYEQYFGPGTRLTVT.

This clone was observed a single time. The V and J genes are TRBV6-5 and TRBJ2-1, with D maybe TRBD1 (5 bases). Looked up from germline, CDR1 is MNHEY and CDR2 is SVGAGI. The V end lost 8 bases, the J end lost 7 bases, and 18 bases lay between the germline ends. The CDR3 length is 14 residues. DNA for the CDR3: TGTGCCAGCGTTAGGGCAGGGCACGCAAATGAGCAGTTCTTC. This translates into CASVRAGHANEQFF.

This clone was observed a single time. The chain combines TRBV7-9 with TRBJ1-4; tentative D call: TRBD1 (6 bases). CDR1 SEHNR and CDR2 FQNEAQ come from the germline V gene (reference sequence). Deletions cut 5 bases from V and 2 bases from J, with 12 bases between. CDR3 length: 15 amino acids. The CDR3 here is CASSPGAVTNEKLFF. For the CDR3, the DNA is TGTGCCAGCAGCCCAGGGGCGGTGACTAATGAAAAACTGTTTTTT.

CDR3 sequence: CASSPSGVLGYGYTF. The CDR3 DNA reads as TGTGCCAGCAGCCCCTCAGGGGTATTGGGGTATGGCTACACCTTC. This chain links TRBV11-2 with TRBJ1-2; D is possibly TRBD1 (6 bases). The germline V and J ends were trimmed by 5 bases and 5 bases, with 18 bases remaining between them. Germline lookup yields CDR1 SGHAT and CDR2 FQNNGV. The CDR3 is made up of 15 amino acids.

Only a few counts were recorded for this clone. J is TRBJ1-2 and V is TRBV3-1 (or the pseudogene TRBV3-2), with D tentatively TRBD1 (5 bases). This CDR3 has 14 residues. V was clipped by 2 bases and J by 4 bases, with 11 bases between them. CDR1 LGHDT and CDR2 YNNKEL come from the germline V gene (reference sequence). The CDR3 DNA follows: TGTGCCAGCAGCCAAATCGACAGCTCCTATGGCTACACCTTC. It translates to CASSQIDSSYGYTF.

This chain links TRBV3-1 (or the pseudogene TRBV3-2) with TRBJ2-5; the D gene is possibly TRBD2 (6 bases). The V gene lost 8 bases and the J gene lost 3 bases, with 22 bases spanning the gap. The CDR3 totals 16 residues. The germline CDR1 and CDR2 sequences are LGHDT and YNNKEL (reference sequence). The CDR3 protein is CASGLWGDSGKETQYF. CDR3 nucleotides: TGTGCCAGCGGTTTGTGGGGGGATTCCGGAAAAGAGACCCAGTACTTC.

The rearrangement links TRBV5-4 to TRBJ1-6, with 9 bases matching TRBD1. Germline loops: CDR1 SGHNT, CDR2 YYREEE (reference sequence). With V trimmed by 7 bases and J by 9 bases, 11 bases remained unmatched. This CDR3 is 15 amino acids long. This chain's CDR3 is CASHPIGDRVSPLHF. In DNA, the CDR3 is TGTGCCAGCCACCCCATTGGGGACAGGGTTTCACCCCTCCACTTT.

The J gene is TRBJ2-1, the V gene TRBV6-2 or TRBV6-3, with 14 bases aligning to TRBD2. V lost 4 bases to trimming and J lost 6 bases; unmatched junction nucleotides: 11. This CDR3 spans 18 amino acids. CDR1 and CDR2 from the germline V gene are MNHEY and SVGEGT. CDR3 coding DNA: TGTGCCAGCAGTTCCGGACTAGCGGGGGGCCTGAAAGTCAATGAGCAGTTCTTC. Translated, it gives CASSSGLAGGLKVNEQFF.

This clone came up once. The chain is built from TRBV11-2 and TRBJ1-3; D gene uncertain. Trimming shortened V by 0 bases and J by 2 bases, and 11 bases separated the two germline ends. The CDR3 extends over 16 amino acids. Germline assignment: CDR1 SGHAT and CDR2 FQNNGV. The CDR3 protein is CASSLDPGSAGNTIYF. The CDR3 DNA is TGTGCCAGCAGCTTAGATCCAGGTAGCGCTGGAAACACCATATATTTT.

The J gene is TRBJ2-2, the V gene TRBV4-2, with D perhaps matching TRBD2 (6 bases). The CDR3 runs 15 residues. Germline V gene sequence: CDR1 LGHNA, CDR2 YNFKEQ. Deletions cut 4 bases from V and 5 bases from J, with 14 bases between. The CDR3 sequence: CASSPGGGVTGELFF. In DNA, the CDR3 is TGTGCCAGCAGCCCCGGGGGTGGGGTTACCGGGGAGCTGTTTTTT.

This clone is a singleton in its sample. The rearrangement uses TRBV28 and TRBJ2-2; D gene uncertain. The V gene's germline CDR1 is MDHEN and CDR2 SYDVKM. V lost 3 bases and J 0 bases, leaving 5 bases between the germline ends. CDR3 length equals 14 residues. The DNA for the CDR3 is TGTGCCAGCAGTTTTTCCGCGAACACCGGGGAGCTGTTTTTT. Translation: CASSFSANTGELFF.

This chain links TRBV19 with TRBJ2-2; the D gene is possibly TRBD1 (7 bases). V lost 3 bases and J 6 bases, leaving 11 bases between the germline ends. CDR1 LNHDA and CDR2 SQIVND come from the germline V gene (reference sequence). The CDR3 runs to 14 residues. CDR3: CASSMGRGAGELFF. In DNA form, the CDR3 reads TGTGCCAGTAGTATGGGCAGGGGGGCCGGGGAGCTGTTTTTT.

This clone was recorded once. This rearrangement joins TRBV29-1 to TRBJ2-3; 11 nucleotides agree with TRBD1. The CDR3 loop spans 13 amino acids. CDR1 is SQVTM, CDR2 ANQGSEA, per germline. V shed 4 bases and J 6 bases; nucleotides not matched to a gene: 3. Written as DNA, the CDR3 is TGCAGCGTTGGGACAGGGGGCGCGGATACGCAGTATTTT. The encoded protein is CSVGTGGADTQYF.

The chain recombines TRBV9 with TRBJ1-5; D might be TRBD1 (6 bases). Germline-derived CDR1 and CDR2 are SGDLS and YYNGEE. With 6 bases removed from V and 5 bases from J, the gap between germline ends came to 18 bases. The CDR3 extends over 15 amino acids. The CDR3 loop reads CASTPSGDPHQPQHF. CDR3 bases: TGTGCCAGCACTCCCTCAGGGGACCCCCATCAGCCCCAGCATTTT.

V is TRBV27 and J is TRBJ2-2, with D tentatively TRBD1 (6 bases). The CDR3 is 17 amino acids. CDR1 and CDR2 (germline): MNHEY, SMNVEV (reference sequence). Trimming shortened V by 5 bases and J by 4 bases, and 20 bases separated the two germline ends. CDR3 sequence: CASSLTLFGQTTGELFF. CDR3 nucleotides: TGTGCCAGCAGTCTGACATTATTTGGACAGACCACCGGGGAGCTGTTTTTT.

This chain connects TRBV19 to TRBJ1-1, with a weak D call TRBD1 (5 bases). Germline-derived CDR1 and CDR2 are LNHDA and SQIVND (reference sequence). The V end lost 5 bases, the J end lost 4 bases, and 14 bases lay between the germline ends. CDR3 size: 14 residues. CDR3 sequence reads: CASSSRTGGTEAFF. The CDR3 nucleotides are TGTGCCAGTAGTTCCCGGACGGGGGGCACTGAAGCTTTCTTT.